A selection of T cell receptor beta chains follows, all from one sample in a study of cytomegalovirus exposure and HLA in healthy donors. This table comes from immunoSEQ multiplex PCR, and its TCRdb copy is limited to in-frame clones, with some not included. Seen here are about 150,000 clones, over 60% observed once, and the top ten hold 2.5% to 3.5%. Specimen: PBMCs. These receptors were collected from a male donor in good health and CMV-seronegative. The CDR3 runs from the conserved cysteine through the conserved F or W. The D gene is left open where the match is weak. Clone size is stated in some rows and not others, as once, few, many or a class when expanded.

NA | few | TRBJ1-1 | TRBV10-3 | CAISGARDGNTEAFF | TGTGCCATCAGTGGGGCCAGGGATGGGAACACTGAAGCTTTCTTT
NA | NA | TRBJ1-5 | TRBV6-5 | CASSYSSGNQPQHF | TGTGCCAGCAGTTACTCGTCAGGTAATCAGCCCCAGCATTTT
NA | NA | TRBJ1-1 | TRBV11-2 | CASSSWRNTEAFF | TGTGCCAGCAGCTCTTGGAGGAACACTGAAGCTTTCTTT
NA | NA | TRBJ2-2 | TRBV19 | CATSSRDTIGTGELFF | TGTGCCACATCATCTCGGGACACAATCGGGACCGGGGAGCTGTTTTTT
NA | NA | TRBJ1-4 | TRBV28 | CASSPRARGLFF | TGTGCCAGCAGTCCTAGGGCCAGGGGACTGTTTTTT
NA | NA | TRBJ1-1 | TRBV6-5 | CASSYSRQAANTEAFF | TGTGCCAGCAGTTACTCGAGACAGGCCGCGAACACTGAAGCTTTCTTT
TRBD1 | NA | TRBJ1-2 | TRBV5-4 | CASSPGGQGNYGYTF | TGTGCCAGCAGCCCCGGGGGACAGGGGAACTATGGCTACACCTTC
TRBD1 | NA | TRBJ2-7 | TRBV4-3 | CASSQSGQGTYEQYF | TGCGCCAGCAGCCAATCGGGACAGGGGACCTACGAGCAGTACTTC
TRBD2 | NA | TRBJ2-7 | TRBV4-3 | CASSQDHPGRALLEQYF | TGCGCCAGCAGCCAAGATCATCCCGGGAGGGCCCTACTCGAGCAGTACTTC
TRBD1 | NA | TRBJ2-3 | TRBV19 | CASSPDRGTDTQYF | TGTGCCAGTAGCCCCGACAGGGGCACAGATACGCAGTATTTT
TRBD2 | NA | TRBJ2-2 | TRBV5-8 | CASSHWLGGKNTGELFF | TGTGCCAGCAGCCATTGGTTGGGGGGGAAGAACACCGGGGAGCTGTTTTTT
TRBD2 | NA | TRBJ2-1 | TRBV29-1 | CSVEGRAGGQNNEQFF | TGCAGCGTCGAAGGGAGAGCGGGGGGGCAAAACAATGAGCAGTTCTTC
NA | NA | TRBJ1-3 | TRBV2 | CASSERTRSGNTIYF | TGTGCCAGCAGTGAACGCACTCGCTCTGGAAACACCATATATTTT
TRBD1 | NA | TRBJ2-7 | TRBV6-5 | CASSYLGTGEGEQYF | TGTGCCAGCAGTTACCTTGGGACAGGGGAAGGCGAGCAGTACTTC
NA | NA | TRBJ2-1 | TRBV28 | CASSPYQRAGLSYNEQFF | TGTGCCAGCAGTCCATATCAGCGGGCGGGACTCTCCTACAATGAGCAGTTCTTC
NA | NA | TRBJ1-1 | TRBV7-6 | CASSLNRNTEAFF | TGTGCCAGCAGCTTAAACAGGAACACTGAAGCTTTCTTT